The clone carrying this TCR beta chain has only a few counts. The PCR had 60 Vbeta and 13 Jbeta primers. The authors' processing: In a later analysis, 75 million to 95 million unique TCR beta chains included roughly 11 million shared by two or more donors. The assay was immunoSEQ multiplex PCR, and TCRdb's table has in-frame clones only and misses some. V, J and clone size were drawn from that table, and D and trimming were deduced from the DNA. The top ten hold more than 0.3% of the sample, which has approximately 290,000 clones, 75% to 90% seen once. The CDR3 sequence is 17 residues long. V lost 4 bases to trimming and J lost 1 base; unmatched junction nucleotides: 6. Germline-derived CDR1 and CDR2 are LGHNA and YNFKEQ. The data derive from a study of cytomegalovirus exposure and HLA in healthy donors.

The TCR comes from a girl aged 2 to 10 in good health and CMV-seronegative. The sample was PBMCs. V gene TRBV4-2 combines with J gene TRBJ2-5; 13 bases align to TRBD2. CDR3 DNA: TGTGCCAGCAGCCCCGGGACTAGCGGGATACCCCAAGAGACCCAGTACTTC. Protein: CASSPGTSGIPQETQYF.